This is a list of T cell receptor beta chains from one sample in a study of persistence of HIV-infected CD4 T cells. These receptors lack a known antigen. Sequencing was performed with immunoSEQ multiplex PCR; in TCRdb, only in-frame clones are kept and a portion is missing. The sample has under 35,000 clones, roughly 70% seen once. The sequencing here drew on CD4+ T cells sorted from PBMCs after approximately 19-hour stimulation, taken from a patient who received antiretroviral therapy. The receptor source for this set is an adult man with HIV who was CMV-seropositive. Each CDR3 is given with its conserved first and last residue. The order of the fields is J gene, D gene, V gene, clone size, CDR3 protein, CDR3 DNA. A D gene is named only where the DNA matches it firmly. Rows may omit the clone size; those that give it use once, few, many or a size class.

TRBJ2-4 | . | TRBV5-1 | few | CASSPRPGGGKNIQYF | TGCGCCAGCAGCCCGCGTCCTGGCGGAGGCAAAAACATTCAGTACTTC
TRBJ2-3 | TRBD2 | TRBV3-1/TRBV3-2 | . | CASSLRTSGDRDTQYF | TGTGCCAGCAGCCTGAGGACTAGCGGAGACAGAGATACGCAGTATTTT
TRBJ2-2 | TRBD2 | TRBV6-5 | once | CAGSGTSVWELFF | TGTGCCGGTTCCGGGACTAGCGTATGGGAGCTGTTTTTT
TRBJ2-1 | TRBD1 | TRBV11-1 | . | CASRRTGGNNEQFF | TGTGCCAGCAGACGGACAGGGGGAAACAATGAGCAGTTCTTC
TRBJ1-5 | TRBD1 | TRBV2 | . | CASTGERNQPQHF | TGTGCCAGTACAGGGGAAAGGAATCAGCCCCAGCATTTT
TRBJ2-7 | TRBD2 | TRBV10-2 | once | CASRLAGGPHEQYF | TGCGCCAGTAGACTAGCGGGGGGGCCCCACGAGCAGTACTTC
TRBJ1-2 | . | TRBV19 | . | CASSRGQANYGYTF | TGTGCCAGTAGTCGGGGCCAGGCTAACTATGGCTACACCTTC
TRBJ2-1 | . | TRBV24-1 | . | CATSDPGQPRGNEQFF | TGTGCCACCAGTGACCCAGGACAACCTCGGGGGAATGAGCAGTTCTTC
TRBJ2-3 | TRBD2 | TRBV9 | . | CASSVGGETDTQYF | TGTGCCAGCAGCGTTGGGGGGGAAACAGATACGCAGTATTTT
TRBJ2-7 | . | TRBV11-3 | . | CASSLGGDSYEQYF | TGTGCCAGCAGCTTAGGGGGGGACAGTTACGAGCAGTACTTC
TRBJ1-6 | TRBD1 | TRBV27 | . | CASTSGTANSPLHF | TGTGCCAGCACCTCCGGGACAGCCAATTCACCCCTCCACTTT
TRBJ2-3 | TRBD2 | TRBV10-1 | . | CASSPSGGLKDTQYF | TGCGCCAGCAGCCCTAGCGGGGGGCTGAAAGATACGCAGTATTTT
TRBJ2-3 | . | TRBV27 | . | CASSPLGERNADTQYF | TGTGCCAGCAGTCCCCTTGGGGAAAGGAACGCAGATACGCAGTATTTT
TRBJ1-1 | . | TRBV19 | few | CASSIAGGGGEAFF | TGTGCCAGTAGTATAGCCGGGGGAGGAGGTGAAGCTTTCTTT
TRBJ2-5 | TRBD2 | TRBV6-5 | few | CASSSSGGGETQYF | TGTGCCAGCAGCTCCAGCGGCGGGGGAGAGACCCAGTACTTC
TRBJ2-2 | . | TRBV19 | . | CASSEQGANTGELFF | TGTGCCAGTAGTGAACAGGGAGCTAACACCGGGGAGCTGTTTTTT
TRBJ1-5 | . | TRBV5-6 | . | CASSSLDQPQHF | TGTGCCAGCAGCAGCTTAGATCAGCCCCAGCATTTT
TRBJ2-4 | TRBD1 | TRBV3-1/TRBV3-2 | . | CASSRQGPNIQYF | TGTGCCAGCAGTCGACAGGGACCAAACATTCAGTACTTC
TRBJ1-6 | . | TRBV18 | . | CASSPSTVDNSPLHF | TGTGCCAGCTCACCATCTACGGTGGATAATTCACCCCTCCACTTT
TRBJ1-1 | . | TRBV6-5 | . | CASRRVHRVETEAFF | TGTGCCAGCAGGAGGGTCCACAGGGTTGAAACTGAAGCTTTCTTT
TRBJ1-6 | . | TRBV6-1 | . | CASSETSLAGVKGSPLHF | TGTGCCAGCAGTGAAACCTCCCTCGCCGGGGTGAAAGGATCACCCCTCCACTTT
TRBJ2-1 | TRBD1 | TRBV15 | . | CATSRDRYVGQGLSYNEQFF | TGTGCCACCAGCAGAGATCGATACGTCGGACAGGGACTCTCCTACAATGAGCAGTTCTTC
TRBJ1-1 | . | TRBV28 | . | CASSLGSGTPLPEAFF | TGTGCCAGCAGTTTGGGGTCCGGGACACCCCTACCTGAAGCTTTCTTT
TRBJ1-1 | . | TRBV5-4 | . | CASSFRDLNTEAFF | TGTGCCAGCAGCTTCAGGGACCTGAACACTGAAGCTTTCTTT
TRBJ2-2 | . | TRBV6-6 | once | CASEAGGGELFF | TGTGCCAGCGAGGCAGGAGGCGGGGAGCTGTTTTTT
TRBJ2-2 | TRBD2 | TRBV9 | . | CASSASTSGYTGELFF | TGTGCCAGCAGCGCGTCGACTAGCGGATACACCGGGGAGCTGTTTTTT
TRBJ1-2 | TRBD1 | TRBV18 | . | CASSPRPGTGGDYGYTF | TGTGCCAGCTCACCACGCCCCGGGACAGGGGGCGACTATGGCTACACCTTC